This TCR beta chain was found in a study of a mutant IDH1 vaccine in newly diagnosed glioma. Whole-study context: Following radiotherapy alone, or alongside temozolomide cycles, vaccination was started after an interval of 4-6 weeks. Patients previously underwent radiotherapy, temozolomide, or both, and most underwent both.

V lost 6 bases and J lost 0, with 12 bases in between. This CDR3 contains 15 residues. Germline loops: CDR1 MNHNS, CDR2 SASEGT. Time point specified: week 11, during vaccination. Every vaccine dose comprised 300 ug of mutant IDH1 20-mer peptide plus topical imiquimod. In regard to this clone: Its target is not known.

Study-wide points: Across multiple MHC alleles, 90% to 95% of patients had vaccine-induced responses. Top peripheral T cell clonotype shifts appeared unrelated to pseudoprogression.

Some clones are missing from TCRdb's copy, which holds only in-frame ones; the method was immunoSEQ multiplex PCR. Of 50,000 to 65,000 clones in the sample, 90% to 95% were seen once. The chain links TRBV6-1 to TRBJ1-5; D gene unclear. This TCR came from a man aged 50 or older with glioma. The sample was PBMCs, taken from a glioma patient whose treatment included an IDH1 peptide vaccine. CDR3 in DNA: TGTGCCAGCAGGGTAAAGGTAAATAGCAATCAGCCCCAGCATTTT. It encodes CASRVKVNSNQPQHF.